These T cell receptor beta chains were read from a single sample in a study of blood T cells in healthy people across ages. A single record per CDR3 protein comes from TCRdb applying MiXCR to the 5' RACE reads. Among around 1,800,000 distinct CDR3 sequences listed, about two fifths were seen once. Sequenced material: blood. The receptors shown here come from a human donor in good health. CDR3s include the opening cysteine and the closing phenylalanine or tryptophan. Fields, in order: CDR3 DNA, CDR3 protein, V gene, J gene, D gene, clone size. D genes are given only for firm matches. Rows may omit the clone size; those that give it use once, few, many or a size class.

cdr3_nt: TGTGCCAGCAGCGTCAGAAATTCCGCAGTAGGATCCTCTGGGGCCAACGTCCTGACTTTC; cdr3_aa: CASSVRNSAVGSSGANVLTF; v_call: TRBV9; j_call: TRBJ2-6; d_call: -; clone_size: few
cdr3_nt: TGTGCCAGCAGTGCCCAGGGGGCAATTGTGAATTCACCCCCCCACTTT; cdr3_aa: CASSAQGAIVNSPPHF; v_call: TRBV27; j_call: TRBJ1-6; d_call: TRBD1; clone_size: few
cdr3_nt: TGCGCCAGCAGCCCCAACACCTACAGGGGTTCACCCCTCCACTTT; cdr3_aa: CASSPNTYRGSPLHF; v_call: TRBV5-1; j_call: TRBJ1-6; d_call: TRBD1; clone_size: -
cdr3_nt: TGTGCCAGCTGTCCCGAAGCGGGAACGGTCACTGAAGCTTTCTTT; cdr3_aa: CASCPEAGTVTEAFF; v_call: TRBV6-4; j_call: TRBJ1-1; d_call: -; clone_size: -
cdr3_nt: TGTGCCAGCAGTTCCGCCGGGGACTGGGATACGCAGTATTTT; cdr3_aa: CASSSAGDWDTQYF; v_call: TRBV12-3/TRBV12-4; j_call: TRBJ2-3; d_call: -; clone_size: -
cdr3_nt: TGCAGTGCTAGACTTAGACAGGGGGCTGGGGAGCTGTTTTTT; cdr3_aa: CSARLRQGAGELFF; v_call: TRBV20-1; j_call: TRBJ2-2; d_call: TRBD1; clone_size: -
cdr3_nt: TGCAGCGTGCTACATACCGGGAACACTGAAGCTTTCTTT; cdr3_aa: CSVLHTGNTEAFF; v_call: TRBV29-1; j_call: TRBJ1-1; d_call: -; clone_size: -
cdr3_nt: TGTGCCAGCAACGGGGGGGGAACGGGCGAGCAGTACTTC; cdr3_aa: CASNGGGTGEQYF; v_call: TRBV7-3; j_call: TRBJ2-7; d_call: TRBD2; clone_size: few
cdr3_nt: TGTGCCAGCACTATAGGACAGAGCTCCTACAATGAGCAGTTCTTC; cdr3_aa: CASTIGQSSYNEQFF; v_call: TRBV2; j_call: TRBJ2-1; d_call: -; clone_size: few
cdr3_nt: TGTGCCAGCAGTTACAGGGTCGGCAGGTCCTTATCGGGCACCTTC; cdr3_aa: CASSYRVGRSLSGTF; v_call: TRBV6-6; j_call: TRBJ1-2; d_call: -; clone_size: -
cdr3_nt: TGTGCCTGCAGTTTATCGGGGACAGGGACCCAAACCATTCAGTACTTC; cdr3_aa: CACSLSGTGTQTIQYF; v_call: TRBV28; j_call: TRBJ2-4; d_call: TRBD1; clone_size: -
cdr3_nt: TGTGCCAGCCGAACTGGTAGGCTAGCGGGGCAAGATACGCAGTATTTT; cdr3_aa: CASRTGRLAGQDTQYF; v_call: TRBV2; j_call: TRBJ2-3; d_call: TRBD2; clone_size: -
cdr3_nt: TGTGCCGGCAGTTATAGTGGACAGTCCCCCTCCTACGAGCAGTACTTC; cdr3_aa: CAGSYSGQSPSYEQYF; v_call: TRBV28; j_call: TRBJ2-7; d_call: -; clone_size: -
cdr3_nt: TGTGCCAGCTCCCCGTTCGGGGATGCCTACAATGAGCAGTTCTTC; cdr3_aa: CASSPFGDAYNEQFF; v_call: TRBV18; j_call: TRBJ2-1; d_call: -; clone_size: -
cdr3_nt: TGTGCCAGCAGCCTAAACGCGTGGACGAACTACGAGCAGTACTTC; cdr3_aa: CASSLNAWTNYEQYF; v_call: TRBV7-9; j_call: TRBJ2-7; d_call: -; clone_size: few
cdr3_nt: TGTGCCAGCAGCTTAACGGATACAGGGGTTGGCTACACCTTC; cdr3_aa: CASSLTDTGVGYTF; v_call: TRBV7-3; j_call: TRBJ1-2; d_call: TRBD1; clone_size: -
cdr3_nt: TGCAGCGTGCAGGCGAGGGGGGTTGGCACTGAAGCTTTCTTT; cdr3_aa: CSVQARGVGTEAFF; v_call: TRBV29-1; j_call: TRBJ1-1; d_call: -; clone_size: once
cdr3_nt: TGTGCCAGCAGCCAAGACGGTGGACTAGCGGGCAAGAGAAACCAGTACTTC; cdr3_aa: CASSQDGGLAGKRNQYF; v_call: TRBV3-1; j_call: TRBJ2-5; d_call: TRBD2; clone_size: once
cdr3_nt: TGCGCCAGCAGCCAAGATAGAACAGACTCCACAGATACGCAGTATTTT; cdr3_aa: CASSQDRTDSTDTQYF; v_call: TRBV4-3; j_call: TRBJ2-3; d_call: -; clone_size: -
cdr3_nt: TGCGCCAGCAGCCAAGATACAGGCTCGAGTGAAAAACTGTTTTTT; cdr3_aa: CASSQDTGSSEKLFF; v_call: TRBV4-3; j_call: TRBJ1-4; d_call: -; clone_size: -
cdr3_nt: TGCGCCAGCAGGTTCGGGACGGACGACTCCTACGAGCAGTACTTC; cdr3_aa: CASRFGTDDSYEQYF; v_call: TRBV5-1; j_call: TRBJ2-7; d_call: -; clone_size: -
cdr3_nt: TGTGCCAGCAGCTTCGCAGGGGGTCTGACTGAAGCTTTCTTT; cdr3_aa: CASSFAGGLTEAFF; v_call: TRBV7-9; j_call: TRBJ1-1; d_call: TRBD1; clone_size: once
cdr3_nt: TGCAGCGTTGGACCTTTACGGGCAGCAGAAGCTTTCTTT; cdr3_aa: CSVGPLRAAEAFF; v_call: TRBV29-1; j_call: TRBJ1-1; d_call: -; clone_size: few
cdr3_nt: TGTGCCACCAGTGAAGGAGGCGAGACCCAGTACTTC; cdr3_aa: CATSEGGETQYF; v_call: TRBV24-1; j_call: TRBJ2-5; d_call: -; clone_size: few
cdr3_nt: TGTGCCAGCAGCGTAGACGGGACTAGCTTCAATGAGCAGTTCTTC; cdr3_aa: CASSVDGTSFNEQFF; v_call: TRBV9; j_call: TRBJ2-1; d_call: TRBD2; clone_size: -
cdr3_nt: TGTGCCAGCAGTGTCTTTCGGAGACAGAGGCAAGAGACCCAGTACTTC; cdr3_aa: CASSVFRRQRQETQYF; v_call: TRBV6-4; j_call: TRBJ2-5; d_call: -; clone_size: few
cdr3_nt: TGCGCCAGCAGCCGAAACAGGGATTCAACTAATGAAAAACTGTTTTTT; cdr3_aa: CASSRNRDSTNEKLFF; v_call: TRBV5-1; j_call: TRBJ1-4; d_call: -; clone_size: -
cdr3_nt: TGTGCCAGCAGCTTAGGACAGGACCGTGGCTACACCTTC; cdr3_aa: CASSLGQDRGYTF; v_call: TRBV7-3; j_call: TRBJ1-2; d_call: TRBD1; clone_size: few
cdr3_nt: TGTGCCAGCAGCTCAGACAGGGGGGACCTTAACTATGGCTACACCTTC; cdr3_aa: CASSSDRGDLNYGYTF; v_call: TRBV6-1; j_call: TRBJ1-2; d_call: TRBD1; clone_size: few
cdr3_nt: TGCAGTGCTAGATCCGCCGGGACTAGCGGGGGGAGGAGCACAGATACGCAGTATTTT; cdr3_aa: CSARSAGTSGGRSTDTQYF; v_call: TRBV20-1; j_call: TRBJ2-3; d_call: TRBD2; clone_size: -
cdr3_nt: TGTGCCAGCAGCCAGCAAGGGGGGGCCGGCAAAAACATTCAGTACTTC; cdr3_aa: CASSQQGGAGKNIQYF; v_call: TRBV7-8; j_call: TRBJ2-4; d_call: -; clone_size: few